The 18 T cell receptor beta chains listed next were all sequenced from one sample in a study of blood T cell repertoires in COVID-19. TCRdb's table, derived via immunoSEQ multiplex PCR, lists solely in-frame clones and lacks some. The sample lists 210,000 or so clones; around 85% were seen once. Material: peripheral blood. The receptors derive from a man in his fifties who had recovered from COVID-19.

The chain is built from TRBV19 and TRBJ1-1; 10 bases agree with TRBD1. This CDR3 has 14 residues. V trimming: 5 bases; J trimming: 4 bases; junction bases outside the gene matches: 4. CDR1 LNHDA and CDR2 SQIVND come from the germline V gene (reference sequence). The CDR3 sequence: CASSGQGVSTEAFF. The DNA for the CDR3 is TGTGCCAGTAGTGGACAGGGGGTTTCCACTGAAGCTTTCTTT.

The gene calls are TRBV10-2 and TRBJ2-1, with D unclear. This CDR3 contains 12 residues. V dropped 4 bases and J dropped 2 bases, with 3 bases sitting between them. Germline CDR1 WSHSY, CDR2 SAAADI. The CDR3 bases are TGCGCCAGCAGTGTAGCCTACAATGAGCAGTTCTTC. Translation gives CASSVAYNEQFF.

The CDR3 protein is CASSLVPRGGDEKLFF. The CDR3 DNA sequence: TGCGCCAGCAGCTTAGTTCCGCGTGGGGGGGATGAAAAACTGTTTTTT. The chain joins TRBV5-1 to TRBJ1-4; D perhaps matches TRBD1 (5 bases). The germline V gene has CDR1 SGHRS and CDR2 YFSETQ. This CDR3 region has 16 residues. Trimming took off 2 bases at V and 6 bases at J, with 17 bases between the two ends.

This clone was counted a single time. This chain's CDR3 is CASSFSAGGTDTQYF. In nucleotides, the CDR3 is TGTGCCAGCAGCTTTTCTGCGGGAGGGACAGATACGCAGTATTTT. This sequence joins TRBV7-3 and TRBJ2-3, with 9 bases identical to TRBD2. This CDR3 region has 15 residues. With 3 bases clipped from V and 3 bases from J, the junction kept 4 bases outside the gene matches. Germline V gene data show CDR1 as SGHTA and CDR2 as FQGTGA.

The rearrangement uses TRBV21-1 and TRBJ2-3; the table gives TRBD2 as D, unverified against the DNA. TRBV21-1 is a known pseudogene. The CDR3 is 12 amino acids. CDR3 nucleotides: TGTGCCAGTGTCCCTAGCACAGATACGCAGTATTTT. It translates to CASVPSTDTQYF.

The chain combines TRBV6-2 or TRBV6-3 with TRBJ2-6; D may be TRBD2 (5 bases). Trimming took off 2 bases at V and 0 bases at J, with 8 bases between the two ends. The CDR3 totals 16 residues. Germline lookup yields CDR1 MNHEY and CDR2 SVGEGT. The CDR3 bases are TGTGCCAGCAGTTACCACGAGGGCTCTGGGGCCAACGTCCTGACTTTC. Translating it yields CASSYHEGSGANVLTF.

This chain connects TRBV18 to TRBJ2-5; tentative D call: TRBD2 (5 bases). The CDR3 loop spans 17 amino acids. Per the germline V gene, CDR1 is KGHSH and CDR2 is LQKENI. V dropped 2 bases and J dropped 2 bases, with 18 bases sitting between them. The CDR3 protein is CASSPKNHIRGQETQYF. For the CDR3, the DNA is TGTGCCAGCTCACCAAAGAACCACATCCGGGGTCAAGAGACCCAGTACTTC. Full variable domain (remainder filled in from reference TRBV18 and TRBJ2-5): NAGVMQNPRHLVRRRGQEARLRCSPMKGHSHVYWYRQLPEEGLKFMVYLQKENIIDESGMPKERFSAEFPKEGPSILRIQQVVRGDSAAYFCASSPKNHIRGQETQYFGPGTRLLVL.

The V and J genes are TRBV18 and TRBJ2-7; no definite D call. V dropped 1 base and J dropped 2 bases, with 3 bases sitting between them. Germline V gene sequence: CDR1 KGHSH, CDR2 LQKENI. The CDR3 covers 12 residues. For the CDR3, the DNA is TGTGCCAGCTCACCACAGCCCTACGAGCAGTACTTC. The encoded protein is CASSPQPYEQYF.

This chain uses TRBV2 with TRBJ1-1; D call uncertain. CDR1 and CDR2 (germline): SNHLY, FYNNEI. The CDR3 consists of 14 residues. The V gene lost 9 bases and the J gene lost 0 bases, with 14 bases spanning the gap. CDR3 bases: TGTGCCAGTTATCCTACAGCCCTGAACACTGAAGCTTTCTTT. Translating it yields CASYPTALNTEAFF.

This clone was seen a few times. The CDR3 nucleotides read TGTGCCAGCAGCCAGGCTCCTAGCACAGATACGCAGTATTTT. This encodes CASSQAPSTDTQYF. V usage is TRBV7-2 and J usage is TRBJ2-3; D unresolved. The CDR3 extends over 14 amino acids. The germline V and J ends were trimmed by 5 bases and 0 bases, with 9 bases remaining between them. Germline CDR1 and CDR2: SGHTA and FQGNSA.

Comment on this clone: The sample contains more than one DNA sequence encoding this CDR3. The CDR3 loop is CASSILAGNNEQFF. DNA for the CDR3: TGTGCCAGTAGTATTTTAGCGGGAAACAATGAGCAGTTCTTC. The gene calls are TRBV19 and TRBJ2-1; 8 bases fit TRBD2. Germline V gives CDR1 LNHDA, CDR2 SQIVND (reference sequence). This CDR3 has 14 amino acids. The V segment lost 3 bases and the J segment 5 bases; nucleotides outside the gene matches: 3.

The chain carries TRBV19 and TRBJ1-1; 7 bases match TRBD1. Germline V gene sequence: CDR1 LNHDA, CDR2 SQIVND (reference sequence). V shed 6 bases, J shed 5 bases, and the junction held 15 bases outside the gene matches. The CDR3 runs 16 residues. CDR3 region: CASRMEGTGVRTEAFF. In DNA, the CDR3 is TGTGCCAGTAGAATGGAGGGCACAGGGGTTAGGACTGAAGCTTTCTTT.

This clone was seen a single time. CDR3 nucleotide sequence: TGTGCCAGCAGCTTGTCCCGGGACAGCGGTCGTGAGCAGTTCTTC. This codes for CASSLSRDSGREQFF. The V and J genes are TRBV7-8 and TRBJ2-1; 7 positions agree with TRBD1. Trimming cost V 3 bases and J 9 bases; bases outside gene matches: 11. The CDR3 has 15 amino acids. Germline lookup yields CDR1 SGHVS and CDR2 FQNEAQ. Filled out from reference TRBV7-8 and TRBJ2-1, the complete variable domain reads GAGVSQSPRYKVAKRGQDVALRCDPISGHVSLFWYQQALGQGPEFLTYFQNEAQLDKSGLPSDRFFAERPEGSVSTLKIQRTQQEDSAVYLCASSLSRDSGREQFFGPGTRLTVL.

J is TRBJ1-6 and V is TRBV2; D not certain. Germline CDR1 reads SNHLY; CDR2 reads FYNNEI. The length of the CDR3 is 14 residues. Trimming took off 4 bases at V and 10 bases at J, with 14 bases between the two ends. In nucleotides, the CDR3 is TGTGCCAGCAGTGTCAGTATGGCGGAGTCACCCCTCCACTTT. Translation gives CASSVSMAESPLHF.

This sequence joins TRBV7-2 and TRBJ2-1; possibly TRBD2 for D (5 bases). The CDR3 sequence is 17 residues long. Germline V gene lookup returns CDR1 SGHTA and CDR2 FQGNSA. V was cut by 2 bases and J by 0 bases, with 14 bases left in between. DNA of the CDR3: TGTGCCAGCAGCTTATACGGTCCGGGGTCCTCCTACAATGAGCAGTTCTTC. It encodes CASSLYGPGSSYNEQFF.

The V and J genes are TRBV28 and TRBJ1-6, with 11 nucleotides matching TRBD1. Looked up from germline, CDR1 is MDHEN and CDR2 is SYDVKM. The CDR3 length is 14 residues. After removal of 8 bases from V and 9 bases from J, the junction contained 6 bases not matched to a gene. CDR3 nucleotide sequence: TGTGCCAGCCGGACCGGGACAGGGGGTTCACCCCTCCACTTT. Translated, it gives CASRTGTGGSPLHF.

The chain recombines TRBV4-2 with TRBJ2-1; 10 bases are shared with TRBD2. The CDR3 consists of 19 residues. After removal of 2 bases from V and 0 bases from J, the junction contained 10 bases not matched to a gene. Germline V gene data show CDR1 as LGHNA and CDR2 as YNFKEQ. The CDR3 coding sequence is TGTGCCAGCAGCCAACGAATAAGTAGCGGGAGGAGCTCCTACAATGAGCAGTTCTTC. This translates into CASSQRISSGRSSYNEQFF.

The CDR3 region is CASSLTSGLTDTQYF. The CDR3 coding sequence is TGTGCCAGCAGCTTAACTAGCGGGCTTACAGATACGCAGTATTTT. The chain joins TRBV11-3 to TRBJ2-3, with TRBD2 matching 9 bases. The CDR3 runs to 15 residues. V lost 2 bases and J lost 3; bases outside the gene matches: 3. The germline V gene encodes CDR1 SGHNT and CDR2 YENEEA.